The 18 T cell receptor beta chains in this list originate from one sample, sequenced in a study of OX40 agonist ivuxolimab in advanced cancers. TCRdb's copy holds only in-frame clones and misses some; the assay was immunoSEQ multiplex PCR. The sample lists roughly 70,000 clones; approximately 88% were seen once. The sample consisted of CD4+ or CD8+ T cells sorted from blood, taken in a trial of the OX40 agonist ivuxolimab. All receptors come from an adult with an advanced solid tumor such as melanoma, head and neck, liver or kidney cancer.

Notes on this clone: The same CDR3 also results from other DNA sequences found in this sample. The genes are TRBV5-1 and TRBJ1-6; tentatively, D is TRBD1 (6 bases). Trimming removed 4 bases from V and 3 bases from J, with 17 bases in between. The germline V gene encodes CDR1 SGHRS and CDR2 YFSETQ. The CDR3 has 17 residues. Here the CDR3 reads CASSGGGGGNYNSPLHF. CDR3 in DNA: TGCGCCAGCAGCGGAGGAGGGGGTGGGAACTATAATTCACCCCTCCACTTT.

This chain links TRBV28 with TRBJ2-1; a weak D match, TRBD2 (6 bases). CDR1 is MDHEN, CDR2 SYDVKM, per germline. Trimming removed 8 bases at V and 0 bases at J, with 11 bases between. This CDR3 contains 14 residues. This chain's CDR3 is CASSSVGSYNEQFF. The CDR3 DNA sequence: TGTGCCAGCTCTAGCGTGGGCTCCTACAATGAGCAGTTCTTC.

The chain carries TRBV27 and TRBJ2-2; perhaps TRBD1 as D (6 bases). Germline CDR1 is MNHEY and CDR2 is SMNVEV (reference sequence). The ends were cut back, 5 bases at V and 1 base at J, with 14 bases in the middle. The length of the CDR3 is 16 residues. The CDR3 reads CASSPGRRGNTGELFF. The CDR3 coding sequence is TGTGCCAGCAGTCCGGGACGCAGGGGGAACACCGGGGAGCTGTTTTTT.

This chain links TRBV19 with TRBJ1-5, with no clear D. Germline V gene lookup returns CDR1 LNHDA and CDR2 SQIVND (reference sequence). The length of the CDR3 is 12 residues. Trimming removed 7 bases at V and 7 bases at J, with 11 bases between. The CDR3 bases are TGTGCCAGTAACCTAGGAGGACAGCCCCAGCATTTT. Protein sequence: CASNLGGQPQHF.

The chain combines TRBV13 with TRBJ2-7; 8 bases fit TRBD1. Per the germline V gene, CDR1 is PRHDT and CDR2 is FYEKMQ (reference sequence). The J segment lost 5 bases and the V segment lost 5 bases, leaving 14 bases of the junction unmatched. CDR3 size: 16 residues. The CDR3 region has the DNA TGTGCCAGCAGCAAAGAAGGGCACAGGGGGGAGAACGAGCAGTACTTC. It specifies CASSKEGHRGENEQYF.

The chain joins TRBV5-1 to TRBJ1-4; possible D gene TRBD1, 5 bases. V was pared by 5 bases and J by 7 bases, with 12 bases between. The CDR3 is 13 amino acids. CDR1 is SGHRS and CDR2 is YFSETQ in the germline V gene. The CDR3 sequence: CASRARGGEKLFF. In nucleotides, the CDR3 is TGCGCCAGCAGGGCCCGTGGGGGTGAAAAACTGTTTTTT.

The chain combines TRBV7-2 with TRBJ2-5; 9 positions agree with TRBD2. From germline, CDR1 is SGHTA and CDR2 FQGNSA. With 1 base clipped from V and 5 bases from J, the junction kept 8 bases outside the gene matches. The CDR3 has 16 amino acids. The CDR3 DNA follows: TGTGCCAGCAGCTTAGGTGGTAGCGGGAGAGGGGAGACCCAGTACTTC. This sequence encodes CASSLGGSGRGETQYF. Filled out from reference TRBV7-2 and TRBJ2-5, the complete variable domain reads GAGVSQSPSNKVTEKGKDVELRCDPISGHTALYWYRQSLGQGLEFLIYFQGNSAPDKSGLPSDRFSAERTGGSVSTLTIQRTQQEDSAVYLCASSLGGSGRGETQYFGPGTRLLVL.

J is TRBJ2-5 and V is TRBV9, with 11 nucleotides matching TRBD2. Germline CDR1 reads SGDLS; CDR2 reads YYNGEE. The CDR3 spans 14 residues. The trim removed 4 bases at V and 6 bases at J, leaving 5 bases unmatched. The CDR3: CASSPLAGGQTQYF. DNA for the CDR3: TGTGCCAGCAGCCCCCTAGCGGGGGGACAGACCCAGTACTTC.

This sequence joins TRBV7-3 and TRBJ2-7; 7 bases line up with TRBD1. From germline, CDR1 is SGHTA and CDR2 FQGTGA. This CDR3 spans 13 amino acids. Unmatched junction bases numbered 4, after V lost 5 bases and J lost 3 bases. The CDR3 is CASSLGQNYEQYF. The CDR3 coding sequence is TGTGCCAGCAGCCTGGGACAGAACTACGAGCAGTACTTC.

The chain links TRBV2 to TRBJ2-3; 10 positions agree with TRBD2. Germline V gene data show CDR1 as SNHLY and CDR2 as FYNNEI. V lost 8 bases and J lost 4; bases outside the gene matches: 3. The CDR3 contains 13 residues. In DNA, the CDR3 is TGTGCCAGCGAGCGGGAGGGATCAGATACGCAGTATTTT. Protein sequence: CASEREGSDTQYF.

CDR3 sequence reads: CASSLGTSHFSTDTQYF. The CDR3 DNA reads as TGCGCCAGCAGCTTGGGGACTAGCCACTTTAGCACAGATACGCAGTATTTT. J is TRBJ2-3 and V is TRBV5-1; 8 nucleotides align to TRBD2. The germline gives CDR1 SGHRS, CDR2 YFSETQ. The CDR3 loop spans 17 amino acids. The ends lost 0 bases at V and 0 bases at J; junction bases unmatched: 6.

The count of this clone is one. The chain uses TRBV30 and TRBJ2-5; no firm D call. This CDR3 has 12 residues. V was pared by 4 bases and J by 3 bases, with 9 bases between. The V gene's germline CDR1 is GTSNPN and CDR2 SVGIG (reference sequence). The CDR3 nucleotides are TGTGCCTGGACGAAGGAGAAAGAGACCCAGTACTTC. This sequence encodes CAWTKEKETQYF.

This chain joins TRBV6-6 and TRBJ1-4, with no clear D. Trimming cost V 6 bases and J 0 bases, with 2 bases left between them. This CDR3 contains 12 residues. The V gene's germline CDR1 is MNHNY and CDR2 SVGAGI (reference sequence). The CDR3 here is CASSPTNEKLFF. The CDR3 DNA follows: TGTGCCAGCAGCCCAACTAATGAAAAACTGTTTTTT.

V is TRBV28 and J is TRBJ2-2; TRBD1 might be the D (5 bases). V was shortened by 6 bases and J by 6 bases, with 20 bases between the two germline ends. This CDR3 is built from 16 residues. Per the germline V gene, CDR1 is MDHEN and CDR2 is SYDVKM. CDR3 sequence (DNA): TGTGCCAGCAGCACTGACAGCGCCTTTCGAGCCGGGGAGCTGTTTTTT. Translated: CASSTDSAFRAGELFF.

This clone has more than one count but fewer than ten. The chain links TRBV28 to TRBJ2-3; D is uncertain. The CDR3 sequence is 15 residues long. Germline lookup yields CDR1 MDHEN and CDR2 SYDVKM. V dropped 0 bases and J dropped 1 base, with 8 bases sitting between them. CDR3 bases: TGTGCCAGCAGTTTATGGGCGGCGGGCACAGATACGCAGTATTTT. This gives the protein CASSLWAAGTDTQYF.

The V gene is TRBV28, the J gene TRBJ2-5; TRBD2 aligns across 10 bases. Losses at the gene ends were 9 bases for V and 0 bases for J; bases not matched to a gene: 13. In germline, CDR1 is MDHEN, CDR2 SYDVKM. This CDR3 spans 17 amino acids. CDR3 residues: CASMGASGSGYQETQYF. In DNA, the CDR3 is TGTGCCAGTATGGGGGCTAGCGGGAGTGGGTACCAAGAGACCCAGTACTTC.

The chain uses TRBV2 and TRBJ2-1; 9 nucleotides match TRBD2. Germline assignment: CDR1 SNHLY and CDR2 FYNNEI. The CDR3 extends over 15 amino acids. V shed 1 base, J shed 5 bases, and the junction held 3 bases outside the gene matches. CDR3 DNA: TGTGCCAGCAGTGAAGAGCGGGGGGCTAACAATGAGCAGTTCTTC. This encodes CASSEERGANNEQFF.

V usage is TRBV6-6 and J usage is TRBJ1-4; D remains ambiguous. Germline V gene lookup returns CDR1 MNHNY and CDR2 SVGAGI (reference sequence). V was clipped by 8 bases and J by 5 bases, with 18 bases between them. The CDR3 runs to 15 residues. The CDR3 here is CASREAPHVNEKLFF. CDR3 nucleotide sequence: TGTGCCAGCCGTGAGGCCCCCCACGTGAATGAAAAACTGTTTTTT.